The TCR beta chain described here comes from a study of shared clonotypes between healthy human individuals. On the study more broadly: Per donor, CD8 memory used one plate, CD8 naive used two, CD4 memory used three and CD4 naive used three. Findings and limits, study-wide: Some naive CD4 clonotypes, 4% to 6%, turned up in common across several donors. Clonotypes shared by all four sorted-subset donors had higher generation probabilities than non-shared clonotypes.

As to this clone: No antigen is known for it.

Original processing notes: ImmunoSEQ junction-only sequences lacked quality scores, so their filtering differed. Only in-frame clones appear in the TCRdb table, and some are missing; sequencing was by immunoSEQ multiplex PCR. V and J calls and clone size are given by that table; D and trimming were obtained from the DNA. The data contain fewer than 3 million clones, around 92% of them singletons. From germline, CDR1 is LGHNT and CDR2 FRNRAP. The CDR3 is 17 residues long. J lost 4 bases, V lost 6 bases, and 13 bases had no gene match. The sequence was obtained from a young man in good health. Some clones in this sample may be carry-over from other donors' samples. The material sequenced was naive CD4+ T cells from PBMCs. Subset reported: CD45RA+ positively selected. This chain joins TRBV12-5 and TRBJ2-2; 8 bases are a match to TRBD1. CDR3 in DNA: TGTGCTAGTGGGCTCGGGACAGGCCCCGCGGGCACCGGGGAGCTGTTTTTT. This sequence encodes CASGLGTGPAGTGELFF.